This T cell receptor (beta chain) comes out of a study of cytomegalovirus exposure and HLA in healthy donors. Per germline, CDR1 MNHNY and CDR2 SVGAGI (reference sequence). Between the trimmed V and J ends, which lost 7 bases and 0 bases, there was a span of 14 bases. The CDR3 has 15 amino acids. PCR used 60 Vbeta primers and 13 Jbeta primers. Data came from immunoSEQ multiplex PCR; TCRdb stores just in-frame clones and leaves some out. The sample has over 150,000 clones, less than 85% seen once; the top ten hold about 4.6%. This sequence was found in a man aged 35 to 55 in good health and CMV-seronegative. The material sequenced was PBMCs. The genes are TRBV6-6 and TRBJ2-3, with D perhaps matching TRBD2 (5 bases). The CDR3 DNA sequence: TGTGCCAGCACTCTTGGACTCACTAGCACAGATACGCAGTATTTT. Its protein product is CASTLGLTSTDTQYF.